Described below is a single T cell receptor (beta chain) sequence and its context. Antigen unknown. The CDR3 spans 16 residues. With V trimmed by 0 bases and J by 6 bases, 10 bases remained unmatched. Per the germline V gene, CDR1 is SGHDN and CDR2 is FVKESK. This specimen belongs to a study of vaccination effects on CD4 cells after COVID-19. Looking at the study overall: Post-vaccine samples followed the second dose by a median of 72 days.

Here immunoSEQ multiplex PCR was the method, and the copy in TCRdb shows in-frame clones only, minus some. Of 25,000 to 35,000 clones detected, 65% appear once; the ten largest clones hold roughly 8.4%. Antigen-specific CD4+ T cells were expanded (with viral peptide pools) by the ViraFEST assay ahead of sequencing. The authors isolated CD4+ T cells after around 9 days of culture. Participants each got two BNT162b2 or mRNA-1273 vaccine doses. According to the study, vaccine recipients showed no prior SARS-CoV-2 infection and negative nucleocapsid antibodies. Supplemented with roughly 9.6 IU/ml IL-2 and 10 ug/ml peptides, two million PBMC per well were kept in culture. On both days 3 and 7, half of the culture medium was replaced with IL-2 medium.

The sample in question was CD4+ T cells from PBMCs cultured with SARS-CoV-2 spike peptides, obtained after COVID-19 vaccination. This receptor was obtained from a human donor who received a COVID-19 vaccine. The chain uses TRBV14 and TRBJ2-5, with 7 bases aligning to TRBD1. In DNA form, the CDR3 reads TGTGCCAGCAGCCAAGATTGGGGGCGACAGGGACAGACCCAGTACTTC. Translation: CASSQDWGRQGQTQYF.